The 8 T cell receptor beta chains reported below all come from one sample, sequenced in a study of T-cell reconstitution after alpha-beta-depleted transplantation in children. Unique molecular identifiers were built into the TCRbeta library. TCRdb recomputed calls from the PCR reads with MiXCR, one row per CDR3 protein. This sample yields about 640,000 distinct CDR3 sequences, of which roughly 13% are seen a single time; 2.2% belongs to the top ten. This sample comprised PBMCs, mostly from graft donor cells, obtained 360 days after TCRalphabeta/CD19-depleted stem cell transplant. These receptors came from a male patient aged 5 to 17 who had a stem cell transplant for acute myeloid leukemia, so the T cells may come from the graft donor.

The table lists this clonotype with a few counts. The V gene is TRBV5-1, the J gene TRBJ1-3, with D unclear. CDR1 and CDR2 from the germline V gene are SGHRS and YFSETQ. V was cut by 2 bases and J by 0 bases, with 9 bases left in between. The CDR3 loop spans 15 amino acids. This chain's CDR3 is CASSFSRSSGNTIYF. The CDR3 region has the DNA TGCGCCAGCAGCTTTTCACGGTCCTCTGGAAACACCATATATTTT. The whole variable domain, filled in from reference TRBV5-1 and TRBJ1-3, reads KAGVTQTPRYLIKTRGQQVTLSCSPISGHRSVSWYQQTPGQGLQFLFEYFSETQRNKGNFPGRFSGRQFSNSRSEMNVSTLELGDSALYLCASSFSRSSGNTIYFGEGSWLTVV.

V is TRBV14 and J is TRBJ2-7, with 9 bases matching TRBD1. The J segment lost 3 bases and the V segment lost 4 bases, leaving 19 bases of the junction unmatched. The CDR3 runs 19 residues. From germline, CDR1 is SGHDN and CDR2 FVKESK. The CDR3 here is CASSPTGGEGSNGVYEQYF. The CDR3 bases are TGTGCCAGCAGCCCCACAGGGGGCGAGGGGAGCAACGGAGTCTACGAGCAGTACTTC. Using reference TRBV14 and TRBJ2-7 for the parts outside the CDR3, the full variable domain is EAGVTQFPSHSVIEKGQTVTLRCDPISGHDNLYWYRRVMGKEIKFLLHFVKESKQDESGMPNNRFLAERTGGTYSTLKVQPAELEDSGVYFCASSPTGGEGSNGVYEQYFGPGTRLTVT.

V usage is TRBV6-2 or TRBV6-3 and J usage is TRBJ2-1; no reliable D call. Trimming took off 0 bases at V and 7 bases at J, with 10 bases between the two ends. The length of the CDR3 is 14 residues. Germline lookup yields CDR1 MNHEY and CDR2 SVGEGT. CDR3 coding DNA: TGTGCCAGCAGTTACTCGCTGGCGTGGAATGAGCAGTTCTTC. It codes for CASSYSLAWNEQFF.

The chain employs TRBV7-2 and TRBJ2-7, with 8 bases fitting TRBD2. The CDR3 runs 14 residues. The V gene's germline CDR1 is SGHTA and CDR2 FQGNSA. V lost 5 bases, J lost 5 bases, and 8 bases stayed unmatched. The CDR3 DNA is TGTGCCAGCAGCCAAAAGCGGGAGTCCCACGAGCAGTACTTC. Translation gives CASSQKRESHEQYF.

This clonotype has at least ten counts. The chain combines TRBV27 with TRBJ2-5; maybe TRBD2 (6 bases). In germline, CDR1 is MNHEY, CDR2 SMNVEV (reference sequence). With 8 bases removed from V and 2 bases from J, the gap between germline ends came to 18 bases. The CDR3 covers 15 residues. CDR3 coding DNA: TGTGCCAGCGGGTCCTCCCCTGGAGGGCAAGAGACCCAGTACTTC. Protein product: CASGSSPGGQETQYF.

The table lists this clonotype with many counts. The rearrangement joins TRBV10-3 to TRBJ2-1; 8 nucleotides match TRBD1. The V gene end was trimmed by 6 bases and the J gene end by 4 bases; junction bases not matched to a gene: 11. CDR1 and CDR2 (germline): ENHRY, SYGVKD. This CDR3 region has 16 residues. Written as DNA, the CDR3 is TGTGCCATCAGCGAGACAGGGGCCCCAGCATACAATGAGCAGTTCTTC. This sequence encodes CAISETGAPAYNEQFF.

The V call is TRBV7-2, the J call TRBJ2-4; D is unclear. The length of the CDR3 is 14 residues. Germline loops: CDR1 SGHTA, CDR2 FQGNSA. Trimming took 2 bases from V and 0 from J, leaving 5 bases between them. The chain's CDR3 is CASSLSIAKNIQYF. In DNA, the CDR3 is TGTGCCAGCAGCTTAAGTATAGCCAAAAACATTCAGTACTTC.

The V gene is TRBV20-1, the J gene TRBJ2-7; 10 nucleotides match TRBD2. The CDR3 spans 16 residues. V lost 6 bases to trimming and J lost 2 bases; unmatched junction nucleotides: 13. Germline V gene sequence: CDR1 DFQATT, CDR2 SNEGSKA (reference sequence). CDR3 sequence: CSARTSGERPAYEQYF. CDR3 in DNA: TGCAGTGCGCGGACTAGCGGAGAGAGACCGGCCTACGAGCAGTACTTC.